The present TCR beta chain was sequenced within a study of PD-L1 blockade in urothelial cancer. The overall study: The median number of T cells present in blood samples was around 150,000.

Each patient's cancer was a locally advanced or metastatic urothelial carcinoma. Generated by immunoSEQ multiplex PCR, the TCRdb table keeps only in-frame clones and is missing some. The table records roughly 50,000 clones, roughly 80% of them present only once. V gave up 9 bases and J gave up 3 bases; unmatched junction bases: 14. CDR1 and CDR2 from the germline V gene are MDHEN and SYDVKM. This CDR3 contains 15 residues. The material sequenced was PBMCs, taken around atezolizumab (anti-PD-L1) treatment. This receptor was obtained from a man aged 70-80 years with urothelial cancer. The chain uses TRBV28 and TRBJ2-7; TRBD1 aligns across 7 bases. The CDR3 spells CASRPGGQVNYEQYF. For the CDR3, the DNA is TGTGCCAGTCGACCCGGAGGACAGGTCAACTACGAGCAGTACTTC.